The rows below give T cell receptor beta chains drawn from one sample of a study of chemoradiotherapy in HPV16-positive cancers. Method: immunoSEQ multiplex PCR; TCRdb's copy keeps in-frame clones and lacks some. The data show about 5,900 clones, roughly 76% seen once. The sample was gathered from a patient who underwent chemoradiotherapy. These TCRs come from a human donor with HPV-associated anogenital cancer. CDR3s include the opening cysteine and the closing phenylalanine or tryptophan. The D gene is left open where the match is weak. Some rows mark clone size as missing; the rest say once, few, many or name a class of expanded clone.

cdr3_aa cdr3_nt d_call j_call cdr3_length clone_size v_call
CASSEALGGTEAFF TGTGCCAGCAGTGAAGCACTTGGGGGAACTGAAGCTTTCTTT - TRBJ1-1 14 - TRBV2
CASSLMWTSTQETQYF TGTGCCAGCAGTTTAATGTGGACTAGCACCCAAGAGACCCAGTACTTC TRBD2 TRBJ2-5 16 - TRBV28
CASSLASGTRGEQYF TGTGCCAGCAGCTTGGCTAGCGGGACGCGGGGGGAGCAGTACTTC TRBD2 TRBJ2-7 15 - TRBV7-2
CASSHKTGSNSPLHF TGCGCCAGCAGCCACAAGACAGGGTCTAATTCACCCCTCCACTTT TRBD1 TRBJ1-6 15 - TRBV4-3
CASGAGILNQPQHF TGTGCCAGCGGGGCAGGCATTTTAAATCAGCCCCAGCATTTT - TRBJ1-5 14 - TRBV2
CASSFGQSHEQYF TGTGCCAGCAGCTTCGGACAGTCCCACGAGCAGTACTTC - TRBJ2-7 13 - TRBV7-9
CASSEGDRYGYTF TGTGCCAGCAGCGAAGGGGACAGATATGGCTACACCTTC TRBD1 TRBJ1-2 13 few TRBV14
CASRGDTGVVDTQYF TGTGCCAGCAGGGGTGACACAGGGGTAGTCGATACGCAGTATTTT TRBD1 TRBJ2-3 15 - TRBV11-2
CASSPGQIYGYTF TGTGCCAGCAGCCCCGGACAGATCTATGGCTACACCTTC - TRBJ1-2 13 - TRBV5-6
CASSGNLLEAFF TGTGCCAGCAGTGGCAACCTACTTGAAGCTTTCTTT - TRBJ1-1 12 - TRBV25-1
CASSLEQGDTDTQYF TGCGCCAGCAGCTTGGAGCAGGGGGACACAGATACGCAGTATTTT TRBD1 TRBJ2-3 15 - TRBV5-1
CASSYRETGTDNQPQHF TGTGCCAGCAGCTACCGGGAGACCGGGACAGACAATCAGCCCCAGCATTTT TRBD1 TRBJ1-5 17 few TRBV2
CASSQGRGSEQYF TGTGCCAGCAGCCAAGGAAGGGGCAGCGAGCAGTACTTC - TRBJ2-7 13 - TRBV14
CASILRGTSRADTQYF TGTGCCAGCATACTCAGGGGGACTAGCAGGGCAGATACGCAGTATTTT TRBD2 TRBJ2-3 16 once TRBV27
CASSLSGFPDTQYF TGTGCCAGCAGTTTGAGCGGGTTTCCAGATACGCAGTATTTT - TRBJ2-3 14 - TRBV6-5
CASSFSLAGDLNTQYF TGTGCCAGCAGCTTTTCGCTGGCGGGGGACCTCAATACGCAGTATTTT TRBD2 TRBJ2-3 16 - TRBV13
CASSLSRGGGGTYEQYF TGTGCCAGCAGCTTATCACGCGGTGGCGGGGGTACCTACGAGCAGTACTTC TRBD2 TRBJ2-7 17 few TRBV7-9
CASSQGGIGGYTF TGCGCCAGCAGCCAAGGGGGAATAGGCGGCTACACCTTC - TRBJ1-2 13 - TRBV5-1
CASSVAYGRQETETQYF TGTGCCAGCAGCGTAGCTTACGGACGGCAGGAGACAGAGACCCAGTACTTC - TRBJ2-5 17 - TRBV9
CASSSGLAGDTQYF TGTGCCAGCAGCTCAGGACTAGCTGGAGATACGCAGTATTTT TRBD2 TRBJ2-3 14 few TRBV7-9
CASSHRGDSTDTQYF TGCGCCAGCAGCCACAGGGGGGACAGCACAGATACGCAGTATTTT TRBD1 TRBJ2-3 15 - TRBV5-1